Below are 22 T cell receptor beta chains sequenced from a single sample in a study of cytomegalovirus exposure and HLA in healthy donors. 60 Vbeta and 13 Jbeta primers were used in PCR. The data were produced by immunoSEQ multiplex PCR, yet TCRdb's version contains in-frame clones alone and is incomplete. The top ten clones hold about a third of a sample with some 77,000 clones, roughly 80% of them seen once. The sample taken for sequencing was PBMCs. These receptors were obtained from a man aged 50 to 60 in good health and CMV-seropositive.

A few counts support this clone. The chain couples TRBV6-4 to TRBJ1-6; D uncertain. Germline CDR1 is MRHNA and CDR2 is SNTAGT. The V end was cut by 6 bases, the J end by 9 bases, with 12 bases between. This CDR3 comprises 13 residues. The CDR3 loop is CASSSDLSSPLHF. DNA for the CDR3: TGTGCCAGCAGCTCCGATCTAAGTTCACCCCTCCACTTT.

This clone was seen only a few times. The chain carries TRBV15 and TRBJ1-5; D is uncertain. This CDR3 comprises 14 residues. V shed 0 bases and J shed 9 bases, with 12 bases lying between them. The germline V gene has CDR1 LNHNV and CDR2 YYDKDF (reference sequence). CDR3 sequence: CATSRDSRIGPQHF. The DNA of the CDR3 is TGTGCCACCAGCAGAGATTCGCGTATTGGGCCCCAGCATTTT.

This rearrangement joins TRBV7-2 to TRBJ2-1; D remains unclear. Trimming removed 5 bases at V and 3 bases at J, with 5 bases between. The CDR3 has 12 amino acids. In germline, CDR1 is SGHTA, CDR2 FQGNSA. CDR3 sequence reads: CASSPSYNEQFF. In DNA, the CDR3 is TGTGCCAGCAGCCCGAGCTACAATGAGCAGTTCTTC. The entire variable domain, with the rest obtained from reference TRBV7-2 and TRBJ2-1, is as follows: GAGVSQSPSNKVTEKGKDVELRCDPISGHTALYWYRQSLGQGLEFLIYFQGNSAPDKSGLPSDRFSAERTGGSVSTLTIQRTQQEDSAVYLCASSPSYNEQFFGPGTRLTVL.

The V and J genes are TRBV7-9 and TRBJ2-7; tentative D call: TRBD1 (6 bases). The CDR3 is made up of 16 amino acids. Trimming shortened V by 5 bases and J by 2 bases, and 19 bases separated the two germline ends. CDR1 is SEHNR, CDR2 FQNEAQ, per germline (reference sequence). Written as DNA, the CDR3 is TGTGCCAGCAGCCCCCCCCGGGACACCGCAACCTACGAGCAGTACTTC. Amino acid sequence: CASSPPRDTATYEQYF.

The rearrangement links TRBV6-5 to TRBJ1-2; 8 nucleotides match TRBD1. Losses at the gene ends were 6 bases for V and 8 bases for J; bases not matched to a gene: 14. CDR3 length equals 15 residues. In germline, CDR1 is MNHEY, CDR2 SVGAGI. The CDR3 reads CASSSPGTGSGGYTF. In DNA form, the CDR3 reads TGTGCCAGCAGCAGTCCCGGGACAGGTTCGGGCGGCTACACCTTC.

About this clone: Compared with germline, one end of the junction differs, possibly owing to a read error. This rearrangement joins TRBV6-5 to TRBJ2-4; a possible D gene is TRBD2 (7 bases). Germline V gene sequence: CDR1 MNHEY, CDR2 SVGAGI. The CDR3 spans 14 residues. The chain's CDR3 is CASSWGGGKNSQYF. The CDR3 bases are TGTGCCAGCAGCTGGGGGGGCGGGAAGAACAGTCAGTACTTC.

V gene TRBV19 combines with J gene TRBJ1-4; 7 positions match TRBD1. The CDR3 has 15 amino acids. Germline V gene sequence: CDR1 LNHDA, CDR2 SQIVND (reference sequence). The junction had 7 bases not matched to a gene; V was cut back by 1 base and J by 8 bases. CDR3 sequence reads: CASSIGTGEREKLFF. CDR3 DNA: TGTGCCAGTAGTATAGGAACAGGGGAAAGAGAAAAACTGTTTTTT.

Remarks on this clone: An end of the junction differs from the germline gene, which may be a read error. The V and J genes are TRBV6-1 and TRBJ1-1; D may be TRBD1 (6 bases). CDR1 and CDR2 from the germline V gene are MNHNS and SASEGT. The CDR3 is 13 residues long. CDR3 protein: CASSGGGPSWHDF. The CDR3 DNA reads as TGTGCCAGCAGTGGGGGGGGGCCCTCGTGGCACGACTTT.

This clone has a handful of counts. The chain recombines TRBV2 with TRBJ1-4; 10 nucleotides match TRBD1. Germline V gene lookup returns CDR1 SNHLY and CDR2 FYNNEI. The CDR3 spans 14 residues. V lost 4 bases, J lost 7 bases, and 3 bases stayed unmatched. This CDR3 is CASSAGTGAEKLFF. CDR3 DNA: TGTGCCAGCAGTGCTGGGACAGGGGCTGAAAAACTGTTTTTT. Using reference TRBV2 and TRBJ1-4 for the parts outside the CDR3, the full variable domain is EPEVTQTPSHQVTQMGQEVILRCVPISNHLYFYWYRQILGQKVEFLVSFYNNEISEKSEIFDDQFSVERPDGSNFTLKIRSTKLEDSAMYFCASSAGTGAEKLFFGSGTQLSVL.

The rearrangement joins TRBV7-8 to TRBJ2-7, with 7 bases matching TRBD2. The V and J ends lost 4 bases and 5 bases, in that order; junction bases with no gene match: 11. Germline V CDR1 and CDR2: SGHVS, FQNEAQ. The CDR3 is made up of 15 amino acids. The CDR3, as DNA: TGTGCCAGCAGCTCAGAAACAGCGGGACCGCACGAGCAGTACTTC. Translation: CASSSETAGPHEQYF.

The genes are TRBV6-1 and TRBJ1-5; D is undetermined. V lost 7 bases and J lost 1, with 14 bases in between. Germline V gives CDR1 MNHNS, CDR2 SASEGT. The length of the CDR3 is 15 residues. CDR3 loop: CASTSLVSSNQPQHF. The CDR3 nucleotides read TGTGCCAGCACCTCACTTGTTAGCAGCAATCAGCCCCAGCATTTT.

About this clone: The junction departs from the called germline gene at one end, perhaps through a read error. The J gene is TRBJ2-6, the V gene TRBV30; no definite D call. CDR3 length: 13 amino acids. Per the germline V gene, CDR1 is GTSNPN and CDR2 is SVGIG (reference sequence). The CDR3 DNA sequence: TGTGCCTGGAGTGCGGGTTACCTCAACGGCCTGACTTTC. It is translated as CAWSAGYLNGLTF.

CDR3 in DNA: TGCGCCAGCAGCCTCGACAAGAACACTGAAGCTTTCTTT. Translation gives CASSLDKNTEAFF. The rearrangement uses TRBV5-1 and TRBJ1-1; D is undetermined. V lost 4 bases and J 1 base, leaving 8 bases between the germline ends. The CDR3 sequence is 13 residues long. The germline V gene has CDR1 SGHRS and CDR2 YFSETQ.

V usage is TRBV30 and J usage is TRBJ2-5; 9 bases map to TRBD2. V shed 1 base, J shed 3 bases, and the junction held 9 bases outside the gene matches. CDR3 length equals 16 residues. Germline lookup yields CDR1 GTSNPN and CDR2 SVGIG (reference sequence). The CDR3: CAWSELAGVPEETQYF. CDR3 DNA: TGTGCCTGGAGTGAATTAGCGGGAGTGCCCGAAGAGACCCAGTACTTC. The variable domain in full, completed from reference TRBV30 and TRBJ2-5, reads SQTIHQWPATLVQPVGSPLSLECTVEGTSNPNLYWYRQAAGRGLQLLFYSVGIGQISSEVPQNLSASRPQDRQFILSSKKLLLSDSGFYLCAWSELAGVPEETQYFGPGTRLLVL.

The gene calls are TRBV27 and TRBJ1-5; TRBD1 agrees at 7 bases. The V and J ends lost 4 bases and 2 bases, in that order; junction bases with no gene match: 14. Germline CDR1 reads MNHEY; CDR2 reads SMNVEV (reference sequence). CDR3 length: 18 amino acids. The CDR3 sequence is CASSSRDSILIGNQPQHF. As DNA, the CDR3 is TGTGCCAGCAGTTCCCGGGACAGCATCTTAATAGGCAATCAGCCCCAGCATTTT.

The chain has TRBV5-4 and TRBJ2-5; D possibly corresponds to TRBD2 (5 bases). Germline V CDR1 and CDR2: SGHNT, YYREEE (reference sequence). The CDR3 totals 14 residues. V was pared by 3 bases and J by 2 bases, with 11 bases between. Written as DNA, the CDR3 is TGTGCCAGCAGCTCGTTAAGGGAGCAAGAGACCCAGTACTTC. Translated: CASSSLREQETQYF.

DNA of the CDR3: TGTGCCTGGAGAGGAGGGGCCTACGAGCAGTACTTC. Translation: CAWRGGAYEQYF. The chain carries TRBV30 and TRBJ2-7; D possibly corresponds to TRBD2 (6 bases). The CDR3 extends over 12 amino acids. CDR1 is GTSNPN and CDR2 is SVGIG in the germline V gene (reference sequence). V was shortened by 3 bases and J by 2 bases, with 8 bases between the two germline ends.

The V gene is TRBV5-3, the J gene TRBJ2-3; TRBD2 aligns across 11 bases. TRBV5-3 is an open reading frame, and its role is uncertain. This CDR3 has 17 residues. V shed 4 bases, J shed 2 bases, and the junction held 9 bases outside the gene matches. CDR3 in amino acids: CARSETGLAVLTDTQYF. The CDR3 region has the DNA TGTGCCAGAAGCGAAACGGGACTAGCGGTCCTCACAGATACGCAGTATTTT.

CDR3 sequence (DNA): TGCGCCAGCAGCCAAGTTGGCCAGGGTCCCTACGAGCAGTACTTC. Its protein product is CASSQVGQGPYEQYF. The chain carries TRBV4-3 and TRBJ2-7; TRBD1 might be the D (5 bases). The CDR3 is 15 amino acids. CDR1 and CDR2 from the germline V gene are LGHNA and YSLEER. V was clipped by 1 base and J by 2 bases, with 12 bases between them.

J is TRBJ2-1 and V is TRBV4-1; tentative D call: TRBD2 (5 bases). Germline V gene sequence: CDR1 MGHRA, CDR2 YSYEKL. The V and J ends lost 4 bases and 4 bases respectively, with 14 bases between them. The CDR3 consists of 15 residues. CDR3 in amino acids: CASSLVAGLYNEQFF. For the CDR3, the DNA is TGCGCCAGCAGCCTAGTTGCGGGCCTATACAATGAGCAGTTCTTC.

The chain employs TRBV5-1 and TRBJ1-4; D may be TRBD1 (6 bases). The CDR3 extends over 14 amino acids. V gave up 6 bases and J gave up 7 bases, with 16 bases separating them. Germline lookup yields CDR1 SGHRS and CDR2 YFSETQ. The chain's CDR3 is CASTTTGLAEKLFF. The CDR3 bases are TGCGCCAGCACGACAACAGGGTTAGCTGAAAAACTGTTTTTT.

This chain joins TRBV13 and TRBJ1-1; 9 bases are a match to TRBD1. The CDR3 is 13 residues long. The V gene's germline CDR1 is PRHDT and CDR2 FYEKMQ (reference sequence). The V and J ends lost 4 bases and 4 bases, in that order; junction bases with no gene match: 1. This chain's CDR3 is CASSSGQGTEAFF. The CDR3 bases are TGTGCCAGCAGCTCGGGACAGGGCACTGAAGCTTTCTTT.